In its sample, the clone carrying this TCR beta chain was seen a few times. V was clipped by 2 bases and J by 5 bases, with 7 bases between them. The CDR3 totals 13 residues. Germline loops: CDR1 LGHDT, CDR2 YNNKEL (reference sequence). This sample was taken from a study of blood T cell repertoires in COVID-19. Looking at the study overall: PBMCs, B-cell-depleted T cells, or T cells provided the cDNA or gDNA that made up the material.

Authors' processing steps: Reference gene primer amplification gave nucleated cell count estimates. TCRdb keeps only in-frame clones here, not all; method: immunoSEQ multiplex PCR. V and J calls and clone size are given by that table; D and trimming were obtained from the DNA. This repertoire shows about 310,000 clones, 90% found once; its top ten account for more than 0.85%. This TCR came from a middle-aged woman with COVID-19, enrolled during active disease. Material for sequencing was peripheral blood. The V and J genes are TRBV3-1 (or the pseudogene TRBV3-2) and TRBJ1-5; the D is unclear. This CDR3 is CASSQWEDQPQHF. DNA of the CDR3: TGTGCCAGCAGCCAATGGGAGGATCAGCCCCAGCATTTT.